This T cell receptor (beta chain) was observed in a study of Ad26.COV2.S vaccination and SARS-CoV-2 variants. Treatment denoted: 15 to 20 received Ad26.COV2.S at low or high dose, single or two shots; 5 received placebo; per-sample allocation not given. Day 63 after the first vaccine or placebo injection was the time point for sampling. SARS-CoV-2 spike from the Wuhan strain was encoded by the vaccine, an Ad26 vector. V lost 5 bases and J 4 bases, leaving 10 bases between the germline ends. The CDR3 loop spans 13 amino acids. This table comes from immunoSEQ multiplex PCR, and its TCRdb copy is limited to in-frame clones, with some not included. The table shows some 340,000 clones, with 86% occurring only once.

The sequences come from peripheral blood, collected in a trial of Ad26.COV2.S vaccine versus placebo. The chain employs TRBV12-3 or TRBV12-4 and TRBJ2-3, with D possibly being TRBD1 (5 bases). This TCR came from a person aged 18 to 59 who received the Ad26.COV2.S COVID-19 vaccine or a placebo. The CDR3 protein is CASSRRVSDTQYF. As DNA, the CDR3 is TGTGCCAGCAGTCGCAGGGTTTCAGATACGCAGTATTTT.